The rows below give T cell receptor beta chains drawn from one sample of a study of T cells in Graves' hyperthyroidism and ophthalmopathy. From the multiplex PCR reads, TCRdb called clonotypes with MiXCR, one entry per CDR3 protein. The sample lists roughly 290,000 distinct CDR3 sequences; 17% were seen once. Material for sequencing was blood. These receptors were taken from a woman aged 55-70 years with Graves' ophthalmopathy. Each CDR3 is given with its conserved first and last residue. A D gene is named only where the DNA matches it firmly. The size entry is marked missing in some rows and otherwise reads once, few, many or a size class.

j_gene,d_gene,abundance,v_gene,CDR3nt,CDR3aa
TRBJ2-7,-,many,TRBV6-2/TRBV6-3,TGTGCCAGCAGTTATGAGGTAGGCGAGCAGTACTTC,CASSYEVGEQYF
TRBJ2-7,TRBD1,few,TRBV5-6,TGTGCCAGCAGCTTGTCCCAGGGGGTCGAGCAGTACTTC,CASSLSQGVEQYF
TRBJ2-7,-,-,TRBV2,TGTGCCAGTCACAGGGCCACGACATCCTACGAGCAGTACTTC,CASHRATTSYEQYF
TRBJ2-1,TRBD2,-,TRBV28,TGTGCCAGCAGTGACGGGACTAGCGGAAGCTCCTACAATGAGCAGTTCTTC,CASSDGTSGSSYNEQFF
TRBJ2-7,TRBD2,-,TRBV27,TGTGCCAGCAGCAAAGGGGTAGTAGCGGGGTTATCGTACGAGCAGTACTTC,CASSKGVVAGLSYEQYF
TRBJ2-2,TRBD2,once,TRBV5-4,TGTGCCAGCAGCTCCCGGACTAGCGCGAACACCGGGGAGCTGTTTTTT,CASSSRTSANTGELFF
TRBJ2-7,TRBD2,many,TRBV11-2,TGTGCCAGCAGCTTAGCACTAGCGGGGGCCTCGGGCGAGCAGTACTTC,CASSLALAGASGEQYF
TRBJ2-1,-,many,TRBV7-9,TGTGCCAGCAGCTTATATGGAGGGCCCAATGAGCAGTTCTTC,CASSLYGGPNEQFF
TRBJ1-1,-,many,TRBV5-1,TGCGCCAGCAGCTTGGCACTTAGCGGCCCCACTGAAGCTTTCTTT,CASSLALSGPTEAFF
TRBJ1-6,TRBD1,-,TRBV7-2,TGTGCCAGCAGCCTCTGGGACAGGGCCTATAATTCACCCCTCCACTTT,CASSLWDRAYNSPLHF
TRBJ1-5,TRBD1,many,TRBV6-2/TRBV6-3,TGTGCCAGCAGATCCCGGACAGGCATAGTTCAGCCCCAGCATTTT,CASRSRTGIVQPQHF
TRBJ2-4,-,-,TRBV5-4,TGTGCCAGCAGCTTAACCCAGGGAATGGCCAAAAACATTCAGTACTTC,CASSLTQGMAKNIQYF
TRBJ2-7,TRBD2,many,TRBV20-1,TGCAGTGCTAGAGCGCTTAGCGGGAGGGCCCTCTACGAGCAGTACTTC,CSARALSGRALYEQYF
TRBJ1-4,-,many,TRBV3-1,TGTGCCAGCAGCCAACGGACGGGGACTAATGAAAAACTGTTTTTT,CASSQRTGTNEKLFF
TRBJ2-7,TRBD1,many,TRBV5-6,TGTGCCAGCAGCTTACAGACAGGGGGCCGCGAGCAGTACTTC,CASSLQTGGREQYF
TRBJ1-1,-,-,TRBV19,TGTGCCAGTAGGGGCCGGAGTAATCCGATGAACACTGAAGCTTTCTTT,CASRGRSNPMNTEAFF
TRBJ2-7,TRBD1,once,TRBV6-2/TRBV6-3,TGTGCCAGCAGTTACCTCATACCCTTGGACAGGGGCTCCTACGAGCAGTACTTC,CASSYLIPLDRGSYEQYF
TRBJ2-3,-,many,TRBV2,TGTGCCAGCTCCCTTCTAACCGAGGGGGATACGCAGTATTTT,CASSLLTEGDTQYF
TRBJ2-4,TRBD2,-,TRBV5-6,TGTGCCAGCAGCTCGTTCGGGAGGGCCGCCAAAAACATTCAGTACTTC,CASSSFGRAAKNIQYF
TRBJ2-1,-,few,TRBV7-9,TGTGCGCTTACAACGGGTTCCTACAATGAGCAGTTCTTC,CALTTGSYNEQFF
TRBJ2-7,TRBD2,many,TRBV20-1,TGCAGTGCTAGGGATCGTAGCGGGAGCCTCCTTCCGAATTACGAGCAGTACTTC,CSARDRSGSLLPNYEQYF